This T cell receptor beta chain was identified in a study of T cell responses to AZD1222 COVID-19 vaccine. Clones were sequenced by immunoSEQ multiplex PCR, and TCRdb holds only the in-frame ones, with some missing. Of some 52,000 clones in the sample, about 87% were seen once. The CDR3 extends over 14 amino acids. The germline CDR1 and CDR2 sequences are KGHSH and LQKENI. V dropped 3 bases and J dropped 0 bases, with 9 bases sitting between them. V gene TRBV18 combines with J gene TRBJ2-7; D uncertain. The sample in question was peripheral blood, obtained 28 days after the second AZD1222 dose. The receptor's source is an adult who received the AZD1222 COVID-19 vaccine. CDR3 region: CASSPTVSSYEQYF. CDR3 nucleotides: TGTGCCAGCTCACCCACAGTTAGCTCCTACGAGCAGTACTTC.